This T cell receptor beta chain appears in the sequencing data of a study of T cell responses to AZD1222 COVID-19 vaccine. Generated by immunoSEQ multiplex PCR, the TCRdb table keeps only in-frame clones and is missing some. This table has 75,000 to 100,000 clones, around 84% appearing once. The germline gives CDR1 MNHEY, CDR2 SMNVEV (reference sequence). The CDR3 contains 15 residues. With 1 base clipped from V and 5 bases from J, the junction kept 5 bases outside the gene matches. Concerning this clone itself: Antigen: not known.

Findings of the study overall: Females made up more of the donors, who were largely white British, and clonal diversity may have come out too low.

The V and J genes are TRBV27 and TRBJ2-5; TRBD2 aligns across 9 bases. This TCR derives from an adult in good health. The sample was peripheral blood, taken on day 0 of AZD1222 vaccination. The CDR3 reads CASSLYSRGGETQYF. The DNA of the CDR3 is TGTGCCAGCAGTTTATACTCGCGGGGGGGTGAGACCCAGTACTTC.